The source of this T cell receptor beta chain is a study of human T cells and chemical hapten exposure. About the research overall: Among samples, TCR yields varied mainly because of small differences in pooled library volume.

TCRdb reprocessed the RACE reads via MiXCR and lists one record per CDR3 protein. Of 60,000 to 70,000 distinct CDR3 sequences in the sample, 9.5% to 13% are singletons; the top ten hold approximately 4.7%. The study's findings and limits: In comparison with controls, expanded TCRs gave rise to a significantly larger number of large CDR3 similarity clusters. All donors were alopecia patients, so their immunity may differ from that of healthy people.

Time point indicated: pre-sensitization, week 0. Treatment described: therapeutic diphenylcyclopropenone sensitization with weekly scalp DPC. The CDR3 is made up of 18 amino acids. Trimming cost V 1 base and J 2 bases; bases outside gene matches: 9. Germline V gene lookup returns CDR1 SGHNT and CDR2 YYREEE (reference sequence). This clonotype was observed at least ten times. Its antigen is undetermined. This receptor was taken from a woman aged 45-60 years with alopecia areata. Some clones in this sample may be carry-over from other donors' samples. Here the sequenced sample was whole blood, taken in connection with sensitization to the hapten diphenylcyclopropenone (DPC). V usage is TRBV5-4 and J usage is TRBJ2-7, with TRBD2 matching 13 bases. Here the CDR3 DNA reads TGTGCCAGCAGCTTGAGGAGACTAGCGGGAGGCGAGGCCTACGAGCAGTACTTC. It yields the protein CASSLRRLAGGEAYEQYF. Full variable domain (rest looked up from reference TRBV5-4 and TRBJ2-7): ETGVTQSPTHLIKTRGQQVTLRCSSQSGHNTVSWYQQALGQGPQFIFQYYREEENGRGNFPPRFSGLQFPNYSSELNVNALELDDSALYLCASSLRRLAGGEAYEQYFGPGTRLTVT.